The source of this T cell receptor (beta chain) is a study of memory CD4+ T cells and cytomegalovirus serostatus. About the research overall: Of the healthy Belgian adults, several were CMV seropositive and 24 seronegative. Study conclusions and caveats: CD4+ memory repertoires contained about 40% of the roughly 160 reported CMV TCRbeta sequences. The CMV-associated TCR signature appears largely within the CD4+ memory repertoire.

This clone is a singleton in its sample. Antigen unknown. In the original workflow: After removing out-of-frame reads, over 2 million distinct TCRbeta sequences remained. Method: immunoSEQ multiplex PCR; TCRdb's copy keeps in-frame clones and lacks some. D and trimming were read from the DNA, whereas the V and J calls and clone size are those reported in that table. The sample consists of around 62,000 clones, about 75% of them appearing once. Single viable CD3+CD4+CD8-CD45RO+ cells were sorted as the memory CD4+ T cells. The CDR3 contains 14 residues. CDR1 is SGHVS and CDR2 is FQNEAQ in the germline V gene. The germline V and J ends were trimmed by 3 bases and 10 bases, with 16 bases remaining between them.

The sample was memory CD4+ T cells from blood. The V and J genes are TRBV7-8 and TRBJ1-5, with a weak D call TRBD1 (6 bases). The origin of this receptor is an adult in good health and CMV-seropositive. CDR3 DNA sequence: TGTGCCAGCAGCTTTGGGACACTCAGAGATCCCCAGCATTTT. This encodes CASSFGTLRDPQHF.